These 25 T cell receptor beta chains originate from one sample sequenced in a study of blood T cell repertoires in COVID-19. Generated by immunoSEQ multiplex PCR, the TCRdb table keeps only in-frame clones and is missing some. The data hold about 160,000 clones, with about 85% observed a single time. The specimen sequenced was peripheral blood. All receptors derive from a man aged 40-50 years with acute or convalescent COVID-19.

The V call is TRBV11-2, the J call TRBJ2-1; TRBD2 agrees at 9 bases. Per germline, CDR1 SGHAT and CDR2 FQNNGV. The CDR3 is made up of 14 amino acids. With 8 bases clipped from V and 6 bases from J, the junction kept 8 bases outside the gene matches. The CDR3: CASAPGGGANEQFF. CDR3 bases: TGTGCCAGCGCCCCTGGCGGGGGGGCCAATGAGCAGTTCTTC.

This chain connects TRBV28 to TRBJ2-7, with 9 bases identical to TRBD1. CDR3 size: 14 residues. Germline values: CDR1 MDHEN, CDR2 SYDVKM. The junction had 6 bases not matched to a gene; V was cut back by 7 bases and J by 2 bases. The CDR3 sequence: CASNPGTGTYEQYF. In DNA, the CDR3 is TGTGCCAGCAATCCCGGGACAGGGACCTACGAGCAGTACTTC.

The chain carries TRBV30 and TRBJ2-3, with 7 positions matching TRBD1. Germline CDR1 is GTSNPN and CDR2 is SVGIG (reference sequence). The V segment lost 0 bases and the J segment 10 bases; nucleotides outside the gene matches: 1. This CDR3 has 11 residues. CDR3 DNA sequence: TGTGCCTGGAGTGTACAGGGGCCGCAGTATTTT. Amino acids: CAWSVQGPQYF.

This clone was observed a few times. The chain combines TRBV5-1 with TRBJ1-1; D might be TRBD1 (6 bases). The CDR3 covers 14 residues. With 7 bases removed from V and 0 bases from J, the gap between germline ends came to 13 bases. CDR1 is SGHRS and CDR2 is YFSETQ in the germline V gene. CDR3 region: CASFKTGMNTEAFF. The CDR3 DNA follows: TGCGCCAGCTTCAAGACAGGAATGAACACTGAAGCTTTCTTT.

This chain joins TRBV5-1 and TRBJ2-2, with 8 positions matching TRBD1. This CDR3 is built from 15 residues. Germline V gene data show CDR1 as SGHRS and CDR2 as YFSETQ. Trimming cost V 6 bases and J 4 bases; bases outside gene matches: 8. CDR3 in amino acids: CASTLGQGRTGELFF. The CDR3 DNA reads as TGCGCCAGCACTCTAGGACAGGGACGCACCGGGGAGCTGTTTTTT. Full variable domain (missing parts from reference TRBV5-1 and TRBJ2-2): KAGVTQTPRYLIKTRGQQVTLSCSPISGHRSVSWYQQTPGQGLQFLFEYFSETQRNKGNFPGRFSGRQFSNSRSEMNVSTLELGDSALYLCASTLGQGRTGELFFGEGSRLTVL.

The CDR3 reads CSVALREGTEAFF. CDR3 DNA: TGCAGCGTTGCACTCAGGGAGGGCACTGAAGCTTTCTTT. This rearrangement joins TRBV29-1 to TRBJ1-1; perhaps TRBD1 as D (5 bases). Per germline, CDR1 SQVTM and CDR2 ANQGSEA. Trimming pared 4 bases from V and 4 bases from J, leaving 13 bases between. The CDR3 contains 13 residues.

The chain links TRBV2 to TRBJ1-5, with D possibly TRBD1 on 5 matching bases. Germline CDR1 SNHLY, CDR2 FYNNEI. This CDR3 is built from 13 residues. Trimming pared 6 bases from V and 6 bases from J, leaving 12 bases between. The CDR3 loop reads CASRGVLSQPQHF. The CDR3 DNA follows: TGTGCCAGCAGAGGGGTACTAAGTCAGCCCCAGCATTTT.

V usage is TRBV30 and J usage is TRBJ2-1; 7 bases align to TRBD1. CDR1 and CDR2 (germline): GTSNPN, SVGIG (reference sequence). V lost 8 bases to trimming and J lost 7 bases; unmatched junction nucleotides: 17. This CDR3 contains 15 residues. In nucleotides, the CDR3 is TGTGCCGGTTCTCTACAGGGGCGAATACGTAATGAGCAGTTCTTC. Translation gives CAGSLQGRIRNEQFF.

The V gene is TRBV7-3, the J gene TRBJ1-5; 7 bases map to TRBD1. CDR3 size: 13 residues. Trimming removed 5 bases from V and 7 bases from J; junction bases left unmatched: 5. Germline CDR1 is SGHTA and CDR2 is FQGTGA. The CDR3 DNA reads TGTGCCAGCAGCGCCCGACAGGGCCAGCCCCAGCATTTT. Translated: CASSARQGQPQHF. The full variable domain, its missing parts supplied by reference TRBV7-3 and TRBJ1-5, is GAGVSQTPSNKVTEKGKYVELRCDPISGHTALYWYRQSLGQGPEFLIYFQGTGAADDSGLPNDRFFAVRPEGSVSTLKIQRTERGDSAVYLCASSARQGQPQHFGDGTRLSIL.

V gene TRBV11-2 combines with J gene TRBJ2-5, with 13 bases matching TRBD2. CDR1 SGHAT and CDR2 FQNNGV come from the germline V gene. Trimming cost V 1 base and J 5 bases; bases outside gene matches: 4. This CDR3 has 16 amino acids. The CDR3 region is CASSLGLAGGRETQYF. CDR3 nucleotide sequence: TGTGCCAGCAGCTTAGGACTAGCGGGGGGCCGGGAGACCCAGTACTTC.

The chain employs TRBV2 and TRBJ2-5; tentatively, D is TRBD1 (5 bases). V lost 5 bases, J lost 2 bases, and 9 bases lay in between. The length of the CDR3 is 13 residues. Looked up from germline, CDR1 is SNHLY and CDR2 is FYNNEI. CDR3 region: CASSSRQQETQYF. For the CDR3, the DNA is TGTGCCAGCAGTTCACGACAGCAAGAGACCCAGTACTTC.

This clone was detected only a few times. The rearrangement joins TRBV11-3 to TRBJ1-3; D is unclear. The length of the CDR3 is 13 residues. Germline CDR1 SGHNT, CDR2 YENEEA. V was pared by 3 bases and J by 3 bases, with 6 bases between. The CDR3 sequence: CASSLDYGNTIYF. In DNA form, the CDR3 reads TGTGCCAGCAGCTTGGACTATGGAAACACCATATATTTT.

This rearrangement joins TRBV19 to TRBJ1-2, with TRBD1 identical over 7 bases. The CDR3 runs to 14 residues. Trimming removed 5 bases from V and 6 bases from J; junction bases left unmatched: 9. Looked up from germline, CDR1 is LNHDA and CDR2 is SQIVND (reference sequence). Written as DNA, the CDR3 is TGTGCCAGTAGTCCGACAGGGTATTACGATGGCTACACCTTC. This encodes CASSPTGYYDGYTF.

This clone occurred a few times. The chain carries TRBV19 and TRBJ2-7; 7 bases line up with TRBD1. Germline assignment: CDR1 LNHDA and CDR2 SQIVND (reference sequence). After removal of 4 bases from V and 2 bases from J, the junction contained 2 bases not matched to a gene. The CDR3 is 13 amino acids. CDR3 bases: TGTGCCAGTAGTACGGGACAGACCTACGAGCAGTACTTC. This encodes CASSTGQTYEQYF.

This chain's CDR3 is CASSYRTVSSFNQPQHF. As DNA, the CDR3 is TGTGCCAGCAGTTATCGGACAGTATCTTCCTTCAATCAGCCCCAGCATTTT. This sequence joins TRBV6-2 or TRBV6-3 and TRBJ1-5; possible D gene TRBD1, 6 bases. V was trimmed by 3 bases and J by 3 bases, leaving 18 bases between them. Germline-derived CDR1 and CDR2 are MNHEY and SVGEGT. The CDR3 runs 17 residues.

The genes are TRBV6-5 and TRBJ2-2, with 8 bases aligning to TRBD1. J lost 6 bases, V lost 6 bases, and 9 bases had no gene match. The CDR3 extends over 15 amino acids. Germline-derived CDR1 and CDR2 are MNHEY and SVGAGI. CDR3 sequence: CASSRTGQGSGELFF. The CDR3 region has the DNA TGTGCCAGCAGCCGGACAGGGCAGGGTTCCGGGGAGCTGTTTTTT.

The chain carries TRBV6-5 and TRBJ1-1, with 10 positions matching TRBD1. The CDR3 is 14 amino acids. Germline-derived CDR1 and CDR2 are MNHEY and SVGAGI. Trimming removed 6 bases from V and 4 bases from J; junction bases left unmatched: 5. CDR3 DNA: TGTGCCAGCAGATCGACAGGGGGCATCACTGAAGCTTTCTTT. Its translation is CASRSTGGITEAFF.

The chain combines TRBV7-6 with TRBJ2-3, with 15 bases fitting TRBD2. CDR3 length: 18 amino acids. The ends lost 3 bases at V and 0 bases at J; junction bases unmatched: 4. Per the germline V gene, CDR1 is SGHVS and CDR2 is FNYEAQ. The CDR3: CASSLGLAGGPSTDTQYF. In DNA form, the CDR3 reads TGTGCCAGCAGCTTGGGACTAGCGGGGGGCCCTAGCACAGATACGCAGTATTTT.

V usage is TRBV7-9 and J usage is TRBJ2-2; D call uncertain. Germline assignment: CDR1 SEHNR and CDR2 FQNEAQ (reference sequence). Trimming stripped 1 base from V and 4 bases from J, with 13 bases between. The CDR3 runs to 16 residues. For the CDR3, the DNA is TGTGCCAGCAGCTTAGTCATGGTAGTAAGCACCGGGGAGCTGTTTTTT. It codes for CASSLVMVVSTGELFF.

The chain combines TRBV24-1 with TRBJ2-3, with TRBD2 identical over 12 bases. Germline V lookup: CDR1 KGHDR, CDR2 SFDVKD. V dropped 7 bases and J dropped 0; count of bases not matched to a gene: 10. CDR3 length: 18 amino acids. CDR3 coding DNA: TGTGCCACCAGGTCCGGGACTAGCGGGTCTGCTAGCACAGATACGCAGTATTTT. Translating it yields CATRSGTSGSASTDTQYF.

The V and J genes are TRBV6-6 and TRBJ2-1, with 10 bases that match TRBD1. The germline V gene has CDR1 MNHNY and CDR2 SVGAGI (reference sequence). The CDR3 totals 14 residues. Germline trimming cut 5 bases from V and 9 bases from J; bases unmatched to any gene: 7. CDR3 in DNA: TGTGCCAGCAGTGGATCCGGGACAGGGGCTGAGCAGTTCTTC. It is translated as CASSGSGTGAEQFF.

V gene TRBV6-5 combines with J gene TRBJ1-1, with D unresolved. Germline assignment: CDR1 MNHEY and CDR2 SVGAGI. Trimming removed 5 bases from V and 6 bases from J, with 16 bases in between. The CDR3 spans 14 residues. The chain's CDR3 is CASSPRNRESEAFF. Written as DNA, the CDR3 is TGTGCCAGCAGTCCCCGTAATCGGGAGTCTGAAGCTTTCTTT.

The chain employs TRBV19 and TRBJ2-3, with 13 positions matching TRBD2. This CDR3 spans 19 amino acids. The V gene's germline CDR1 is LNHDA and CDR2 SQIVND (reference sequence). V was pared by 6 bases and J by 5 bases, with 17 bases of the junction left unmatched. The CDR3 reads CASSVGLAGESRQVDTQYF. The CDR3 nucleotides are TGTGCCAGTAGCGTAGGACTAGCGGGGGAAAGCCGCCAGGTAGATACGCAGTATTTT.

The V and J genes are TRBV6-5 and TRBJ1-6; 7 bases are shared with TRBD1. V trimming: 5 bases; J trimming: 11 bases; junction bases outside the gene matches: 6. CDR1 MNHEY and CDR2 SVGAGI come from the germline V gene. This CDR3 has 13 residues. CDR3 loop: CASSTRGSTPLHF. The DNA for the CDR3 is TGTGCCAGCAGTACCAGGGGGTCGACACCCCTCCACTTT.

J is TRBJ1-2 and V is TRBV9, with a weak D call TRBD1 (5 bases). Per germline, CDR1 SGDLS and CDR2 YYNGEE. V was trimmed by 4 bases and J by 5 bases, leaving 21 bases between them. The CDR3 extends over 16 amino acids. The CDR3 DNA reads as TGTGCCAGCAGCCCATCTCTAGGGGTTACTTCATATGGCTACACCTTC. Amino acids: CASSPSLGVTSYGYTF.